These 18 T cell receptor beta chains were sequenced from one sample in a study of Ad26.COV2.S vaccination and SARS-CoV-2 variants. TCRdb's copy holds only in-frame clones and misses some; the assay was immunoSEQ multiplex PCR. This table holds hundreds of thousands of clones, 80% to 95% found once. Treatment of the sample: some 20 received Ad26.COV2.S at low or high dose, single or two shots; a few received placebo; per-sample allocation not given. Collection of the samples took place on day 63 after the first injection of vaccine or placebo. The specimen comprised peripheral blood, sampled in a trial of Ad26.COV2.S vaccine versus placebo. Receptors were obtained from a person aged 18-60 years who received the Ad26.COV2.S COVID-19 vaccine or a placebo.

This clone was recorded once. The CDR3 region is CATSRNAPRDTNTEAFF. In nucleotides, the CDR3 is TGTGCCACCAGCAGAAACGCTCCCCGGGACACGAACACTGAAGCTTTCTTT. The V and J genes are TRBV15 and TRBJ1-1, with TRBD1 as a possible D gene (6 bases). CDR1 and CDR2 from the germline V gene are LNHNV and YYDKDF (reference sequence). V was trimmed by 2 bases and J by 1 base, leaving 17 bases between them. There are 17 residues in the CDR3.

The rearrangement links TRBV6-5 to TRBJ1-3, with D unresolved. Germline CDR1 is MNHEY and CDR2 is SVGAGI. CDR3 size: 14 residues. Trimming cost V 2 bases and J 8 bases, with 13 bases left between them. CDR3 residues: CASSYGSGQDTIYF. CDR3 DNA sequence: TGTGCCAGCAGTTACGGGTCCGGCCAAGACACCATATATTTT.

The chain has TRBV5-1 and TRBJ2-3, with unresolved D. This CDR3 has 16 amino acids. CDR1 SGHRS and CDR2 YFSETQ come from the germline V gene. V was pared by 1 base and J by 0 bases, with 12 bases between. The CDR3 DNA is TGCGCCAGCAGCTTGACCCTAGACCTAAGCACAGATACGCAGTATTTT. This gives the protein CASSLTLDLSTDTQYF.

CDR3 amino acids: CASKPGAVTGELFF. CDR3 nucleotides: TGTGCCAGCAAGCCGGGGGCGGTCACCGGGGAGCTGTTTTTT. This chain joins TRBV6-4 and TRBJ2-2; D may be TRBD1 or TRBD2 (6 bases each). Germline V CDR1 and CDR2: MRHNA, SNTAGT. CDR3 size: 14 residues. Trimming left V 7 bases short and J 4 bases short, with 13 bases between.

On this clone: A read error may be the cause here, since a much bigger clone is one base away. The chain employs TRBV12-3 or TRBV12-4 and TRBJ1-1; D uncertain. The CDR3 contains 13 residues. The V gene lost 4 bases and the J gene lost 1 base, with 7 bases spanning the gap. CDR3 loop: CASSSTENTEAFF. CDR3 bases: TGTGCCAGCAGTTCTACAGAGAACACTGAAGCTTTCTTT.

The rearrangement uses TRBV9 and TRBJ2-5; 12 bases match TRBD2. The length of the CDR3 is 16 residues. The germline CDR1 and CDR2 sequences are SGDLS and YYNGEE. V trimming: 0 bases; J trimming: 5 bases; junction bases outside the gene matches: 5. CDR3 bases: TGTGCCAGCAGCGTAGCTAGCGGGAGGGCCCGCGAGACCCAGTACTTC. Residues: CASSVASGRARETQYF.

This clone was counted a single time. This chain joins TRBV2 and TRBJ2-5; 13 positions agree with TRBD2. The CDR3 covers 15 residues. The V and J ends lost 5 bases and 5 bases, in that order; junction bases with no gene match: 5. Germline CDR1 is SNHLY and CDR2 is FYNNEI. CDR3: CASSSAGLAGETQYF. In DNA, the CDR3 is TGTGCCAGCAGTTCCGCGGGACTAGCGGGGGAGACCCAGTACTTC. The variable domain in full, with the rest retrieved from reference TRBV2 and TRBJ2-5, is EPEVTQTPSHQVTQMGQEVILRCVPISNHLYFYWYRQILGQKVEFLVSFYNNEISEKSEIFDDQFSVERPDGSNFTLKIRSTKLEDSAMYFCASSSAGLAGETQYFGPGTRLLVL.

The V call is TRBV29-1, the J call TRBJ2-7, with 7 bases matching TRBD2. From germline, CDR1 is SQVTM and CDR2 ANQGSEA. The CDR3 covers 14 residues. V dropped 3 bases and J dropped 1; count of bases not matched to a gene: 6. This chain's CDR3 is CSVDSAGESYEQYF. The CDR3 bases are TGCAGCGTTGATTCGGCGGGAGAATCCTACGAGCAGTACTTC.

The chain couples TRBV6-5 to TRBJ1-1; D uncertain. The CDR3 is 15 residues long. The germline V gene has CDR1 MNHEY and CDR2 SVGAGI. V shed 0 bases and J shed 4 bases, with 12 bases lying between them. DNA for the CDR3: TGTGCCAGCAGTTACTCAATGGGCCGAAGCACTGAAGCTTTCTTT. Protein: CASSYSMGRSTEAFF.

This CDR3 reads CASSSHRTVFLSSGNTIYF. Here the CDR3 DNA reads TGTGCCAGCAGCTCTCATCGGACAGTCTTCCTATCCTCTGGAAACACCATATATTTT. The rearrangement links TRBV7-8 to TRBJ1-3, with D perhaps matching TRBD1 (6 bases). The CDR3 contains 19 residues. Germline-derived CDR1 and CDR2 are SGHVS and FQNEAQ. V was pared by 4 bases and J by 0 bases, with 22 bases between. The full variable domain, in which reference TRBV7-8 and TRBJ1-3 provide the parts outside the CDR3, is GAGVSQSPRYKVAKRGQDVALRCDPISGHVSLFWYQQALGQGPEFLTYFQNEAQLDKSGLPSDRFFAERPEGSVSTLKIQRTQQEDSAVYLCASSSHRTVFLSSGNTIYFGEGSWLTVV.

The chain is built from TRBV30 and TRBJ2-5, with 8 bases that match TRBD2. The junction had 5 bases not matched to a gene; V was cut back by 3 bases and J by 5 bases. CDR3 length equals 13 residues. Germline V gives CDR1 GTSNPN, CDR2 SVGIG (reference sequence). The CDR3 region is CAWRPGGRETQYF. The CDR3 DNA reads TGTGCCTGGAGGCCGGGGGGGCGGGAGACCCAGTACTTC.

As for this clone: This specimen includes other DNA sequences encoding the same CDR3. The genes are TRBV7-9 and TRBJ1-3, with D perhaps matching TRBD1 (5 bases). Trimming stripped 3 bases from V and 4 bases from J, with 7 bases between. The CDR3 totals 13 residues. The germline V gene has CDR1 SEHNR and CDR2 FQNEAQ (reference sequence). The CDR3 nucleotides read TGTGCCAGCAGCTTGGGGCAGGGAAACACCATATATTTT. Residues: CASSLGQGNTIYF.

The chain employs TRBV27 and TRBJ2-7; 9 bases are shared with TRBD2. The CDR3 length is 15 residues. Germline V gives CDR1 MNHEY, CDR2 SMNVEV (reference sequence). V gave up 6 bases and J gave up 1 base; unmatched junction bases: 7. In DNA, the CDR3 is TGTGCCAGCAGGAGAGCGGGAGGCTCTTCCTACGAGCAGTACTTC. The encoded protein is CASRRAGGSSYEQYF.

This clone was seen once. This chain uses TRBV6-5 with TRBJ2-1, with D possibly matching TRBD2 (6 bases). The CDR3 is 16 residues long. Germline CDR1 reads MNHEY; CDR2 reads SVGAGI. Trimming removed 0 bases at V and 6 bases at J, with 15 bases between. CDR3 protein: CASSYSLPGEGNEQFF. CDR3 DNA sequence: TGTGCCAGCAGTTACTCCTTGCCGGGGGAAGGCAATGAGCAGTTCTTC.

This chain's CDR3 is CASSYGGTSGYEQYF. CDR3 in DNA: TGTGCCAGCAGTTACGGGGGGACGAGTGGCTACGAGCAGTACTTC. This chain connects TRBV6-6 to TRBJ2-7, with D possibly being TRBD2 (6 bases). The CDR3 extends over 15 amino acids. Deletions cut 2 bases from V and 3 bases from J, with 14 bases between. Germline CDR1 and CDR2: MNHNY and SVGAGI (reference sequence).

The chain carries TRBV15 and TRBJ2-3, with 9 bases identical to TRBD1. V gave up 5 bases and J gave up 2 bases; unmatched junction bases: 11. CDR1 is LNHNV, CDR2 YYDKDF, per germline (reference sequence). This CDR3 is built from 17 residues. The CDR3 DNA follows: TGTGCCACCAGCTCCTCCCTCCGGGACAGGGTCACAGATACGCAGTATTTT. As protein: CATSSSLRDRVTDTQYF.

The rearrangement joins TRBV5-4 to TRBJ2-7, with 8 nucleotides matching TRBD2. The CDR3 runs 14 residues. CDR1 and CDR2 (germline): SGHNT, YYREEE (reference sequence). The junction had 10 bases not matched to a gene; V was cut back by 8 bases and J by 3 bases. CDR3 in DNA: TGTGCCAGTGTACGGGAGGGAAACTTCTACGAGCAGTACTTC. It specifies CASVREGNFYEQYF.

The chain links TRBV10-3 to TRBJ1-1; D possibly corresponds to TRBD1 (6 bases). The ends were cut back, 4 bases at V and 0 bases at J, with 9 bases in the middle. Germline values: CDR1 ENHRY, CDR2 SYGVKD. This CDR3 comprises 14 residues. In DNA form, the CDR3 reads TGTGCCATCAGTGGTGGGGGCCTGAACACTGAAGCTTTCTTT. Its protein product is CAISGGGLNTEAFF.